This T cell receptor (beta chain) was found in a study of PD-1 blockade in classical Hodgkin lymphoma. Whole-study results and caveats: Exclusion was applied to patients who started nivolumab under 1 year after ASCT. Baseline diversity was lower in partial responders and progressors than complete responders.

About this clone: What it binds is not known.

Specified time point: cycle 4 day 1 (C4D1), after less than 7 weeks of nivolumab. All the patients suffered relapse after autologous stem cell transplantation, and brentuximab vedotin exposure differed. CDR3 length: 15 residues. Germline V lookup: CDR1 SGHDT, CDR2 YYEEEE. The V and J ends lost 2 bases and 9 bases respectively, with 18 bases between them. TCRdb's copy holds only in-frame clones and misses some; the assay was immunoSEQ multiplex PCR. The sample shows 19,000 or so clones, 60% to 85% of them seen only once. Source: peripheral blood mononuclear cells (PBMCs), taken before the fourth cycle of nivolumab. The source of this sequence is a human donor with classical Hodgkin lymphoma. The V call is TRBV5-6, the J call TRBJ1-5; tentative D call: TRBD1 (6 bases). The CDR3 protein is CASSLGGVWSLPQHF. The CDR3 DNA reads TGTGCCAGCAGCTTAGGGGGGGTGTGGAGTCTGCCCCAGCATTTT.